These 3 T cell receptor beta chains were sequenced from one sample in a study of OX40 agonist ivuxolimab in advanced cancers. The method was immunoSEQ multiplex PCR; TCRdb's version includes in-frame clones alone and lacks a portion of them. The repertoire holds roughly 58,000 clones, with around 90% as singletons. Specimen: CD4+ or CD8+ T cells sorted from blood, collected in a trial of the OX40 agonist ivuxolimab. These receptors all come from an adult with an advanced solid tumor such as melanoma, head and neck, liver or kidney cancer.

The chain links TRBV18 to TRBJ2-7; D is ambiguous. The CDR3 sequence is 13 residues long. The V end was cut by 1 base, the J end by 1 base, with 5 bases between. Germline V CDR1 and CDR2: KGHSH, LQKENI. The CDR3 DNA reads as TGTGCCAGCTCACCACGAGAATCCTACGAGCAGTACTTC. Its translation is CASSPRESYEQYF.

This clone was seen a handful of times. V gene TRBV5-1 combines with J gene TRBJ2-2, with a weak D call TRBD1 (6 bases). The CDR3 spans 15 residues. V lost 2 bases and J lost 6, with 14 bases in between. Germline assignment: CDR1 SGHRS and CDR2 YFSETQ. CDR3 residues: CASSLTGTWAGELFF. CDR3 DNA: TGCGCCAGCAGCTTAACCGGGACATGGGCCGGGGAGCTGTTTTTT. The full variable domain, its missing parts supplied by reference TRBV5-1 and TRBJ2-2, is KAGVTQTPRYLIKTRGQQVTLSCSPISGHRSVSWYQQTPGQGLQFLFEYFSETQRNKGNFPGRFSGRQFSNSRSEMNVSTLELGDSALYLCASSLTGTWAGELFFGEGSRLTVL.

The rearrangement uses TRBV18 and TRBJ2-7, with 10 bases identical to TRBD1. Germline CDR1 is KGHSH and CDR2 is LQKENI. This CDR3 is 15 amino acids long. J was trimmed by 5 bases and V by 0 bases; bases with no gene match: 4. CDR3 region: CASSPPETGGHEQYF. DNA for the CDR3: TGTGCCAGCTCACCACCCGAGACAGGGGGCCACGAGCAGTACTTC. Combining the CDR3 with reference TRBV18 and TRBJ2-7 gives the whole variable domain NAGVMQNPRHLVRRRGQEARLRCSPMKGHSHVYWYRQLPEEGLKFMVYLQKENIIDESGMPKERFSAEFPKEGPSILRIQQVVRGDSAAYFCASSPPETGGHEQYFGPGTRLTVT.